The clone carrying this T cell receptor (beta chain) has more than one count but fewer than ten. Its specificity is not known. Germline loops: CDR1 MGHRA, CDR2 YSYEKL. V was pared by 6 bases and J by 1 base, with 13 bases between. The CDR3 is 14 residues long. The entry originates in a study of T cells in Graves' hyperthyroidism and ophthalmopathy. Study-wide points: Researchers found most expanded thyroid clonotypes above 0.001 in blood as well.

Amplification of TCR beta CDR3 regions used RNA as the template. During a first-round RT-PCR of the TCR CDR3, the HTBI primer set was used. MiXCR, applied by TCRdb to the multiplex PCR reads, yields one record per CDR3 protein. Of hundreds of thousands of distinct CDR3 sequences in the sample, 12% to 15% were seen once. This receptor was taken from a woman between 18 and 29 years old with Graves' hyperthyroidism. Input material: blood. The chain recombines TRBV4-1 with TRBJ2-7; the D gene is possibly TRBD1 (6 bases). In DNA form, the CDR3 reads TGCGCCAGCAGTCAACGACAGGATTCCTACGAGCAGTACTTC. This encodes CASSQRQDSYEQYF.